This TCR beta chain derives from a study of early T cells in non-severe SARS-CoV-2 infection. General study points: The matching step, a VDJdb search, favored anti-spike CD8 responses and missed private and CD4 specificities.

The length of the CDR3 is 13 residues. The V end was cut by 2 bases, the J end by 1 base, with 5 bases between. Details on this clonotype: What it binds is unknown.

Individual cDNA molecules received unique molecular identifiers. One entry per CDR3 protein, called by TCRdb with MiXCR from the 5' RACE reads. The sample holds tens of thousands of distinct CDR3 sequences, around an eighth seen once. This TCR was recovered from an adult who was a healthcare worker with PCR-confirmed SARS-CoV-2 infection or an uninfected control (not recorded which). The chain has TRBV12-3 or TRBV12-4 and TRBJ1-1; no reliable D call. Sequencing input: whole blood. The CDR3 is CASSLRQNTEAFF. DNA for the CDR3: TGTGCCAGCAGTTTACGGCAGAACACTGAAGCTTTCTTT.